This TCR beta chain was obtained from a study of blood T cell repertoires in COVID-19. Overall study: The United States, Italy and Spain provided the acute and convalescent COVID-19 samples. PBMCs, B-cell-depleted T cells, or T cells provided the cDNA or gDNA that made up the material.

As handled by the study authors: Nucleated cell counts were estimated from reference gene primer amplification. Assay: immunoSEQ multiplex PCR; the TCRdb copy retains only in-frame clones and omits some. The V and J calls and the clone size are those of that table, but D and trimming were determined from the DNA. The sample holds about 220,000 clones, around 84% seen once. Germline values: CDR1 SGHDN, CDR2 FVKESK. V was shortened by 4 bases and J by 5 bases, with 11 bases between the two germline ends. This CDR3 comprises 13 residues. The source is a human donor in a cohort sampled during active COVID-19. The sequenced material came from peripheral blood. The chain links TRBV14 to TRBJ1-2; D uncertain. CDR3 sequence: CASSPTRVYGYTF. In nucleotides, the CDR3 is TGTGCCAGCAGCCCCACGCGGGTGTATGGCTACACCTTC.